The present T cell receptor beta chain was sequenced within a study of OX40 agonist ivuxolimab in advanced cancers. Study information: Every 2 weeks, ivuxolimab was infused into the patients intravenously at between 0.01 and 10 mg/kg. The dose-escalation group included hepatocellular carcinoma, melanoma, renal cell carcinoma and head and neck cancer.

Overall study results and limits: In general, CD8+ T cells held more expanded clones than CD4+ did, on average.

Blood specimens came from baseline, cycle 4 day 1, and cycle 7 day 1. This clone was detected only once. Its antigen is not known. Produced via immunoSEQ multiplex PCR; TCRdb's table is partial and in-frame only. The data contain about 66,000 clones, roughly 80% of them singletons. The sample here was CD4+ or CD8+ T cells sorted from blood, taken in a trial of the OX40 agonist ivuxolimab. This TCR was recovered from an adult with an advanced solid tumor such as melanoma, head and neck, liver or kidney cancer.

CDR3 coding DNA: TGTGCCAGCAGCACCCGGACAGGGTCCTACGAGCAGTACTTC. Its translation: CASSTRTGSYEQYF. The chain links TRBV7-2 to TRBJ2-7, with 8 nucleotides matching TRBD1. The CDR3 runs 14 residues. V lost 5 bases to trimming and J lost 1 base; unmatched junction nucleotides: 4. The germline CDR1 and CDR2 sequences are SGHTA and FQGNSA.